The TCR beta chain under discussion was sequenced for a study of Ad26.COV2.S vaccination and SARS-CoV-2 variants. Study-level results: Vaccine recipients showed a spike-specific TCR breadth that was higher than in placebo recipients.

In regard to this clone: Its antigen is not known.

Specified treatment: 19 received Ad26.COV2.S at low or high dose, single or two shots; 5 received placebo; per-sample allocation not given. Specimen acquisition occurred on day 63 following the initial vaccine or placebo injection. CDR3 length: 15 residues. Libraries were prepared by immunoSEQ multiplex PCR; TCRdb keeps only in-frame clonotypes and omits some of them. In the table there are around 450,000 clones, around 90% of which are singletons. V gene TRBV7-5 combines with J gene TRBJ2-4. TRBV7-5 is deemed a pseudogene. This receptor was obtained from a person aged 18-60 years who received the Ad26.COV2.S COVID-19 vaccine or a placebo. The sample was peripheral blood, taken in a trial of Ad26.COV2.S vaccine versus placebo. The CDR3 loop is CVRSLAWQPKNIQYF. The CDR3 region has the DNA TGTGTCAGAAGCTTAGCCTGGCAGCCCAAAAACATTCAGTACTTC.